The rows below give T cell receptor beta chains drawn from one sample of a study of T cells in Graves' hyperthyroidism and ophthalmopathy. A single record per CDR3 protein comes from TCRdb applying MiXCR to the multiplex PCR reads. The sample shows about 360,000 distinct CDR3 sequences, about 12% of them seen only once. Sequenced input: blood. The receptor set was obtained from a woman younger than 30 with Graves' hyperthyroidism. The CDR3 runs from the conserved cysteine through the conserved F or W. D genes are given only for firm matches. Rows may omit the clone size; those that give it use once, few, many or a size class.

D gene: TRBD1; J gene: TRBJ2-2; clone size: many; V gene: TRBV7-3; CDR3 protein: CASSLIRDRAGEWAGELFF; CDR3 DNA: TGTGCCAGCAGCTTGATCCGGGACAGGGCCGGAGAGTGGGCCGGGGAGCTGTTTTTT
D gene: NA; J gene: TRBJ2-7; clone size: NA; V gene: TRBV7-8; CDR3 protein: CASSLVDGGPARYEQYF; CDR3 DNA: TGTGCCAGCAGCTTAGTGGACGGGGGGCCGGCCCGCTACGAGCAGTACTTC
D gene: TRBD1; J gene: TRBJ2-5; clone size: many; V gene: TRBV5-1; CDR3 protein: CASSHAPGQGDETQYF; CDR3 DNA: TGCGCCAGCAGCCATGCGCCGGGACAGGGGGACGAGACCCAGTACTTC
D gene: NA; J gene: TRBJ2-3; clone size: NA; V gene: TRBV19; CDR3 protein: CASSPRTSTDTQYF; CDR3 DNA: TGTGCCAGTAGTCCCCGGACTAGCACAGATACGCAGTATTTT
D gene: NA; J gene: TRBJ2-1; clone size: NA; V gene: TRBV28; CDR3 protein: CASSPWDRRAGYNEQFF; CDR3 DNA: TGTGCCAGCAGTCCTTGGGACCGGCGGGCTGGCTACAATGAGCAGTTCTTC
D gene: NA; J gene: TRBJ2-5; clone size: few; V gene: TRBV25-1; CDR3 protein: CASSEAGSYQETQYF; CDR3 DNA: TGTGCCAGCAGTGAAGCAGGATCGTACCAAGAGACCCAGTACTTC
D gene: NA; J gene: TRBJ2-5; clone size: many; V gene: TRBV11-2; CDR3 protein: CASSLHWGETQYF; CDR3 DNA: TGTGCCAGCAGCTTACATTGGGGGGAGACCCAGTACTTC
D gene: NA; J gene: TRBJ2-7; clone size: many; V gene: TRBV28; CDR3 protein: CASSFPLRSREQYF; CDR3 DNA: TGTGCCAGCAGTTTCCCCTTACGTTCGCGGGAGCAGTACTTC
D gene: NA; J gene: TRBJ1-1; clone size: many; V gene: TRBV6-2/TRBV6-3; CDR3 protein: CATHHGAEAFF; CDR3 DNA: TGTGCCACCCACCACGGCGCTGAAGCTTTCTTT
D gene: TRBD2; J gene: TRBJ2-5; clone size: NA; V gene: TRBV19; CDR3 protein: CASRGGSVPETQYF; CDR3 DNA: TGTGCCAGTAGAGGCGGGAGCGTTCCAGAGACCCAGTACTTC
D gene: NA; J gene: TRBJ2-2; clone size: NA; V gene: TRBV11-3; CDR3 protein: CASSPQPGHYNTGELFF; CDR3 DNA: TGTGCCAGCAGCCCCCAACCGGGACACTATAACACCGGGGAGCTGTTTTTT
D gene: NA; J gene: TRBJ2-3; clone size: many; V gene: TRBV20-1; CDR3 protein: CSAPYGAGVPYF; CDR3 DNA: TGCAGTGCGCCATACGGGGCCGGAGTGCCGTATTTT
D gene: NA; J gene: TRBJ2-4; clone size: many; V gene: TRBV6-1; CDR3 protein: CASGGAKNIQYF; CDR3 DNA: TGTGCCAGTGGAGGGGCCAAAAACATTCAGTACTTC
D gene: TRBD1; J gene: TRBJ1-1; clone size: NA; V gene: TRBV10-1; CDR3 protein: CASSETETGGLNTEAFF; CDR3 DNA: TGCGCCAGCAGTGAGACGGAGACAGGGGGATTGAACACTGAAGCTTTCTTT
D gene: TRBD1; J gene: TRBJ1-5; clone size: few; V gene: TRBV25-1; CDR3 protein: CASSEWRDRGRQPQHF; CDR3 DNA: TGTGCCAGCAGTGAATGGAGGGACAGGGGTAGGCAGCCCCAGCATTTT
D gene: TRBD1; J gene: TRBJ2-7; clone size: many; V gene: TRBV5-1; CDR3 protein: CASSLPDRGPWGYEQYF; CDR3 DNA: TGCGCCAGCAGCTTACCCGACAGGGGCCCTTGGGGCTACGAGCAGTACTTC
D gene: NA; J gene: TRBJ2-1; clone size: many; V gene: TRBV5-1; CDR3 protein: CASSSQTDNEQFF; CDR3 DNA: TGCGCCAGCAGCTCCCAGACTGACAATGAGCAGTTCTTC
D gene: NA; J gene: TRBJ1-2; clone size: many; V gene: TRBV29-1; CDR3 protein: CSVGQGRGYTF; CDR3 DNA: TGCAGCGTTGGGCAGGGGCGCGGCTACACCTTC
D gene: TRBD1; J gene: TRBJ2-1; clone size: many; V gene: TRBV7-8; CDR3 protein: CASSLFKGARAYNEQFF; CDR3 DNA: TGTGCCAGCAGCTTATTTAAGGGGGCCCGGGCCTACAATGAGCAGTTCTTC
D gene: NA; J gene: TRBJ2-1; clone size: many; V gene: TRBV28; CDR3 protein: CASSATWSATNEQFF; CDR3 DNA: TGTGCCAGCAGTGCGACATGGTCGGCCACCAATGAGCAGTTCTTC
D gene: NA; J gene: TRBJ1-1; clone size: NA; V gene: TRBV20-1; CDR3 protein: CSAYLNTEAFF; CDR3 DNA: TGCAGTGCGTATTTGAACACTGAAGCTTTCTTT
D gene: NA; J gene: TRBJ2-2; clone size: few; V gene: TRBV6-1; CDR3 protein: CASSSDKGGELFF; CDR3 DNA: TGTGCCAGCAGTAGCGACAAGGGCGGGGAGCTGTTTTTT
D gene: NA; J gene: TRBJ2-3; clone size: many; V gene: TRBV29-1; CDR3 protein: CSVGQGGDTQYF; CDR3 DNA: TGCAGCGTTGGACAGGGAGGCGATACGCAGTATTTT
D gene: NA; J gene: TRBJ1-1; clone size: many; V gene: TRBV20-1; CDR3 protein: CSARGTNTEAFF; CDR3 DNA: TGCAGTGCTAGGGGGACAAACACTGAAGCTTTCTTT
D gene: TRBD1; J gene: TRBJ1-1; clone size: few; V gene: TRBV7-9; CDR3 protein: CASSFDRETEAFF; CDR3 DNA: TGTGCCAGCAGTTTCGACAGGGAGACTGAAGCTTTCTTT
D gene: NA; J gene: TRBJ2-2; clone size: many; V gene: TRBV5-1; CDR3 protein: CASSPYTGFTGELFF; CDR3 DNA: TGCGCCAGCAGTCCGTATACGGGATTCACCGGGGAGCTGTTTTTT
D gene: NA; J gene: TRBJ1-4; clone size: few; V gene: TRBV5-1; CDR3 protein: CASSLETGSEKLFF; CDR3 DNA: TGCGCCAGCAGCTTGGAAACAGGTTCGGAAAAACTGTTTTTT
D gene: NA; J gene: TRBJ1-5; clone size: NA; V gene: TRBV6-2/TRBV6-3; CDR3 protein: CASSSGRIYLAQHF; CDR3 DNA: TGTGCCAGCAGTTCTGGACGGATTTATTTGGCCCAGCATTTT
D gene: TRBD1; J gene: TRBJ1-1; clone size: many; V gene: TRBV6-2/TRBV6-3; CDR3 protein: CASSIQGDTEAFF; CDR3 DNA: TGTGCCAGCAGCATACAGGGGGACACTGAAGCTTTCTTT
D gene: TRBD2; J gene: TRBJ2-3; clone size: many; V gene: TRBV12-3/TRBV12-4; CDR3 protein: CASSPDRGSGRGSTDTQYF; CDR3 DNA: TGTGCCAGCAGTCCGGACAGGGGTAGCGGGAGGGGAAGCACAGATACGCAGTATTTT
D gene: NA; J gene: TRBJ2-1; clone size: many; V gene: TRBV6-2/TRBV6-3; CDR3 protein: CASSSTLQGRVQFF; CDR3 DNA: TGTGCCAGCAGTTCGACTCTTCAAGGCAGGGTTCAGTTCTTC
D gene: TRBD2; J gene: TRBJ2-7; clone size: many; V gene: TRBV7-9; CDR3 protein: CASSDWTSGGQYEQYF; CDR3 DNA: TGTGCCAGCAGCGATTGGACTAGCGGGGGGCAGTACGAGCAGTACTTC
D gene: TRBD2; J gene: TRBJ2-7; clone size: many; V gene: TRBV30; CDR3 protein: CAWSVRLAGFLGSYEQYF; CDR3 DNA: TGTGCCTGGAGTGTCAGACTAGCGGGATTCCTCGGCTCCTACGAGCAGTACTTC
D gene: TRBD2; J gene: TRBJ2-3; clone size: many; V gene: TRBV20-1; CDR3 protein: CSSRGWLAGGGRTDTQYF; CDR3 DNA: TGCAGTTCCCGGGGGTGGCTAGCGGGCGGAGGTAGGACAGATACGCAGTATTTT
D gene: TRBD1; J gene: TRBJ1-5; clone size: many; V gene: TRBV28; CDR3 protein: CASSLSGQAFNQPQHF; CDR3 DNA: TGTGCCAGCAGTTTATCGGGACAGGCTTTCAATCAGCCCCAGCATTTT
D gene: NA; J gene: TRBJ1-2; clone size: few; V gene: TRBV7-2; CDR3 protein: CASSSNTGGYTF; CDR3 DNA: TGTGCCAGCAGCTCCAACACGGGAGGCTACACCTTC
D gene: NA; J gene: TRBJ2-7; clone size: NA; V gene: TRBV7-9; CDR3 protein: CASRLIDNEQYF; CDR3 DNA: TGTGCCAGCAGATTGATAGACAATGAGCAGTACTTC
D gene: TRBD1; J gene: TRBJ2-7; clone size: NA; V gene: TRBV14; CDR3 protein: CASSPDRVRNGEQYF; CDR3 DNA: TGTGCCAGCAGCCCCGACAGGGTTAGAAATGGCGAGCAGTACTTC
D gene: NA; J gene: TRBJ2-7; clone size: many; V gene: TRBV29-1; CDR3 protein: CSVIHDGYEQYF; CDR3 DNA: TGCAGCGTTATTCACGACGGCTACGAGCAGTACTTC
D gene: TRBD1; J gene: TRBJ2-5; clone size: NA; V gene: TRBV11-2; CDR3 protein: CASSSTGGRGETQYF; CDR3 DNA: TGTGCCAGCAGCTCAACAGGGGGCAGGGGAGAGACCCAGTACTTC
D gene: NA; J gene: TRBJ2-2; clone size: many; V gene: TRBV20-1; CDR3 protein: CSARVRTGELFF; CDR3 DNA: TGCAGTGCTAGAGTTCGGACCGGGGAGCTGTTTTTT